Listed here is a single T cell receptor (beta chain). Antigen: not known. The sample originates from a study of response to subunit inactivated influenza vaccine. Study results and limitations: Authors proposed each seasonal influenza vaccination draws in few new T cells.

V shed 3 bases and J 0 bases; nucleotides not matched to a gene: 5. This CDR3 comprises 15 residues. CDR1 SQVTM and CDR2 ANQGSEA come from the germline V gene. Each CDR3 protein gets one entry after TCRdb re-called the RT-PCR reads with MiXCR. Here the sample spans approximately 500,000 distinct CDR3 sequences, 13% being singletons. The specimen was PBMCs from blood, collected 35 to 45 days after vaccination. This TCR came from a man in his fifties or sixties who received an inactivated influenza vaccine. This sequence joins TRBV29-1 and TRBJ2-1; TRBD2 matches at 7 bases. The CDR3 reads CSVEASGSSYNEQFF. The DNA for the CDR3 is TGCAGCGTTGAGGCTAGCGGTAGCTCCTACAATGAGCAGTTCTTC.